A selection of T cell receptor beta chains follows, all from one sample in a study of CD8 T cells in Susac syndrome. TCRdb processed the immunoSEQ multiplex PCR reads anew with MiXCR; each CDR3 protein has one entry. The repertoire consists of under 200,000 distinct CDR3 sequences, with around 95% occurring once and the leading ten covering approximately 0.12%. Sequencing was done on a sample of CD4+ T cells from PBMCs. The receptors come from a human donor with Susac syndrome. Both conserved end residues are part of each CDR3. A D gene is named only where the DNA matches it firmly. Expanded clones are given a class, and other clones once, few, many or no size at all.

DNA: TGTGCCAGCAGTTCGACTAGCTTTGAGCAGTTCTTC; CDR3: CASSSTSFEQFF; size: .; J: TRBJ2-1; V: TRBV6-5; D: TRBD2
DNA: TGTGCCAGCAGCGTTACAGGTGCTGGGGCCAACGTCCTGACTTTC; CDR3: CASSVTGAGANVLTF; size: .; J: TRBJ2-6; V: TRBV9; D: .
DNA: TGCGCCAGCAGCCAAGATCGATGGGGTGAGCAGTATTTT; CDR3: CASSQDRWGEQYF; size: .; J: TRBJ2-3; V: TRBV4-1; D: .
DNA: TGCAGCGTCCGAGGTATAGATAGGGACAACGATGAAGGGCCGATCGACACCGGGGAGCTGTTTTTT; CDR3: CSVRGIDRDNDEGPIDTGELFF; size: .; J: TRBJ2-2; V: TRBV29-1; D: .
DNA: TGCAGTGCTAGACAGGACTCCTACGAGCAGTACTTC; CDR3: CSARQDSYEQYF; size: .; J: TRBJ2-7; V: TRBV20-1; D: .
DNA: TGCAGTGCACCCGGACAGAACTCCTACAATGAGCAGTTCTTC; CDR3: CSAPGQNSYNEQFF; size: .; J: TRBJ2-1; V: TRBV20-1; D: .
DNA: TGTGCCAGCAGTCTCTTGGGCCAGCAGTTCTTC; CDR3: CASSLLGQQFF; size: .; J: TRBJ2-1; V: TRBV7-2; D: .
DNA: TGTGCCTGGAGCGCTACACACGAAAAACTGTTTTTT; CDR3: CAWSATHEKLFF; size: .; J: TRBJ1-4; V: TRBV30; D: .
DNA: TGTGCCAGCAGCTCCCATCCCACAGATACGCAGTATTTT; CDR3: CASSSHPTDTQYF; size: .; J: TRBJ2-3; V: TRBV6-5; D: .
DNA: TGTGCCAGCAGCAAACCATTCTCGGAGTATAGCAATCAGCCCCAGCATTTT; CDR3: CASSKPFSEYSNQPQHF; size: .; J: TRBJ1-5; V: TRBV28; D: .
DNA: TGCGCCAGCAGCCGAGACCTAGGGACAGGGTTTATTGAAGCTTTCTTT; CDR3: CASSRDLGTGFIEAFF; size: .; J: TRBJ1-1; V: TRBV4-1; D: TRBD1
DNA: TGCAGCGTTTTCCCTTGGGGGAGCAACCAAGAGACCCAGTACTTC; CDR3: CSVFPWGSNQETQYF; size: once; J: TRBJ2-5; V: TRBV29-1; D: .
DNA: TGCAGTGCTAGTTTGGACAGCCCGAACACTGAAGCTTTCTTT; CDR3: CSASLDSPNTEAFF; size: .; J: TRBJ1-1; V: TRBV20-1; D: .
DNA: TGCGCCAGCAGCTTGGACCGATCCCCAGCCGCTCGAGGCCGTCAGTACTTC; CDR3: CASSLDRSPAARGRQYF; size: .; J: TRBJ2-4; V: TRBV5-1; D: .
DNA: TGTGCCAGCAGCCAAGTCTTGGGGAACACTGAAGCTTTCTTT; CDR3: CASSQVLGNTEAFF; size: .; J: TRBJ1-1; V: TRBV14; D: .
DNA: TGTGCCAGCAGTACCCTGGGGGTCTACGAGCAGTACTTC; CDR3: CASSTLGVYEQYF; size: .; J: TRBJ2-7; V: TRBV28; D: .
DNA: TGTGCCAGCAGCGTAGAAGCCAGTCCTGGAAACACCATATATTTT; CDR3: CASSVEASPGNTIYF; size: once; J: TRBJ1-3; V: TRBV9; D: .
DNA: TGTGCCATCTCTAATTCCTACGAGCAGTACTTC; CDR3: CAISNSYEQYF; size: .; J: TRBJ2-7; V: TRBV10-3; D: .
DNA: TGTGCCAGCAGTTTCACGGCAGAGACCCAGTACTTC; CDR3: CASSFTAETQYF; size: .; J: TRBJ2-5; V: TRBV12-3/TRBV12-4; D: .
DNA: TGTGCCAGCAGTTTTCGACTAGATAACAATGAGCAGTTCTTC; CDR3: CASSFRLDNNEQFF; size: .; J: TRBJ2-1; V: TRBV12-3/TRBV12-4; D: .
DNA: TGTGCCAGCAGTTACCTAGCGGGAGGGTACGAGCAGTACTTC; CDR3: CASSYLAGGYEQYF; size: .; J: TRBJ2-7; V: TRBV6-2/TRBV6-3; D: TRBD2
DNA: TGTGCCAGCAGCGTCAGAAAATCCGCGGGGACAAACTCCTACAATGAGCAGTTCTTC; CDR3: CASSVRKSAGTNSYNEQFF; size: .; J: TRBJ2-1; V: TRBV9; D: .
DNA: TGCAGTGCTAGATCTCCTTCTAGCGGGGGCACAGATACGCAGTATTTT; CDR3: CSARSPSSGGTDTQYF; size: .; J: TRBJ2-3; V: TRBV20-1; D: TRBD2
DNA: TGCAGCGTGGATGGGACAGGGAGGCGCTATGGCTACACCTTC; CDR3: CSVDGTGRRYGYTF; size: .; J: TRBJ1-2; V: TRBV29-1; D: TRBD1
DNA: TGTGCCAGCTCACCAGCGGGGCAGGGTCGGCAAAATTCACCCCTCCACTTT; CDR3: CASSPAGQGRQNSPLHF; size: .; J: TRBJ1-6; V: TRBV18; D: .
DNA: TGTGCCTGGAGTGGACCTTACAGGGGGCGCATGGCTGAAGCTTTCTTT; CDR3: CAWSGPYRGRMAEAFF; size: .; J: TRBJ1-1; V: TRBV30; D: TRBD1
DNA: TGTGCCTGCGAACTAGCGGGAGGGTCAGATACGCAGTATTTT; CDR3: CACELAGGSDTQYF; size: .; J: TRBJ2-3; V: TRBV30; D: TRBD2
DNA: TGCGCCAGCAGCCCGGGGGGGCCGGGCCACCTGAACTATGGCTACACCTTC; CDR3: CASSPGGPGHLNYGYTF; size: .; J: TRBJ1-2; V: TRBV5-1; D: .
DNA: TGCAGTACCACCGGGACAGTCTATGGCTACACCTTC; CDR3: CSTTGTVYGYTF; size: .; J: TRBJ1-2; V: TRBV20-1; D: TRBD1
DNA: TGCAGTGCTAGAGCGATGGGCACAGATACGCAGTATTTT; CDR3: CSARAMGTDTQYF; size: .; J: TRBJ2-3; V: TRBV20-1; D: .
DNA: TGTGCCAGCAGCCAGCGGGCACCTTCCTACGAGCAGTACTTC; CDR3: CASSQRAPSYEQYF; size: .; J: TRBJ2-7; V: TRBV9; D: .
DNA: TGTGCCAGCAGCGTAGTAACAGGGCCGACCATACCGCACACCTTC; CDR3: CASSVVTGPTIPHTF; size: .; J: TRBJ1-2; V: TRBV9; D: .
DNA: TGTGCCAGCAGCCCAGACAGGGGGCTGGGGAATGAGCAGTTCTTC; CDR3: CASSPDRGLGNEQFF; size: .; J: TRBJ2-1; V: TRBV7-9; D: TRBD1
DNA: TGTGCCAGCACCAGCGGCTACAATGAGCAGTTCTTC; CDR3: CASTSGYNEQFF; size: .; J: TRBJ2-1; V: TRBV28; D: .
DNA: TGTGCCAGCAGCTTAGCTGGAGGGACTGGGGCCAACGTCCTGACTTTC; CDR3: CASSLAGGTGANVLTF; size: once; J: TRBJ2-6; V: TRBV7-9; D: .
DNA: TGTGCCAGCAGCCTAGGACTAGCGGGAGTAGGGAATGAGCAGTTCTTC; CDR3: CASSLGLAGVGNEQFF; size: .; J: TRBJ2-1; V: TRBV7-6; D: TRBD2
DNA: TGTGCCAGCAGCTTTAGCGGGGGGATTCAAGAGACCCAGTACTTC; CDR3: CASSFSGGIQETQYF; size: .; J: TRBJ2-5; V: TRBV9; D: TRBD2
DNA: TGTGCCAGCAGCCCCTTGGCTTACAATGAGCAGTTCTTC; CDR3: CASSPLAYNEQFF; size: .; J: TRBJ2-1; V: TRBV7-2; D: .
DNA: TGTGCCATCAGGACTGAGGGGATACCTAAAGCTTTCTTT; CDR3: CAIRTEGIPKAFF; size: .; J: TRBJ1-1; V: TRBV10-3; D: .